The following is a T cell receptor beta chain sequence with its context. The germline V gene has CDR1 MNHNY and CDR2 SVGAGI (reference sequence). Trimming removed 6 bases from V and 6 bases from J; junction bases left unmatched: 13. The CDR3 runs to 16 residues. This record comes from a study of blood T cell repertoires in COVID-19. On the study more broadly: The origin of the acute and convalescent COVID-19 samples was the United States, Italy and Spain. Sample material is recorded as cDNA or gDNA derived from T cells, B-cell-depleted T cells, or PBMCs.

Original processing methods: By means of reference gene primer amplification, nucleated cell counts were estimated. Profiled with immunoSEQ multiplex PCR; TCRdb holds only in-frame clones, not every one. D and trimming were read from the DNA, whereas the V and J calls and clone size are those reported in that table. Among approximately 70,000 clones listed, approximately 80% were seen once. The TCR sequence derives from a woman aged 65 to 85 with acute or convalescent COVID-19. This chain joins TRBV6-6 and TRBJ1-3; TRBD1 matches 8 bases. The sample comprised peripheral blood. CDR3 nucleotide sequence: TGTGCCAGCAGCGACCAGGGGGCGGTGAGGGCAAACACCATATATTTT. Translated, it gives CASSDQGAVRANTIYF.